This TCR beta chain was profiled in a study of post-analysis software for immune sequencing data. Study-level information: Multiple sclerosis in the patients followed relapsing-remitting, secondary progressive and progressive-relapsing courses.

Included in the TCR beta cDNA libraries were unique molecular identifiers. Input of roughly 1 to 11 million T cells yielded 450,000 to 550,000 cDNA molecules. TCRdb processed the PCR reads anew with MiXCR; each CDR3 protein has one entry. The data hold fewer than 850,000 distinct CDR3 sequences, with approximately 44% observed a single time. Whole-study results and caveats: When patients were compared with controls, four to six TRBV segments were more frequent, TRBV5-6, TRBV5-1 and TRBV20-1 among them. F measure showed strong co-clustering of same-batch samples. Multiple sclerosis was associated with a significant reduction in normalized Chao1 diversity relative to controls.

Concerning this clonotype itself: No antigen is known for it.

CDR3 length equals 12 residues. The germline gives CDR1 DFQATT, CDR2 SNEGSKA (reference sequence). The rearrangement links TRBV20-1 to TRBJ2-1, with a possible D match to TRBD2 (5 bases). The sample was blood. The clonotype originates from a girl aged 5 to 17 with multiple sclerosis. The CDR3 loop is CRSYRGQNEQFF. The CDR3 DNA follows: TGCAGGTCCTACCGAGGGCAGAATGAGCAGTTCTTC.